The 20 T cell receptor beta chains below come from one sample, sequenced in a study of blood T cell repertoires in COVID-19. Measured with immunoSEQ multiplex PCR; TCRdb has only the in-frame clones, and not every one. The profile shows 85,000 to 110,000 clones, over 75% of them singletons. Material for sequencing was peripheral blood. The receptors originated from a human donor in a cohort sampled during active COVID-19.

This chain uses TRBV30 with TRBJ1-2; 9 bases are shared with TRBD1. Trimming cost V 5 bases and J 7 bases; bases outside gene matches: 8. The germline CDR1 and CDR2 sequences are GTSNPN and SVGIG (reference sequence). The CDR3 has 13 residues. The DNA for the CDR3 is TGTGCCTGGGATCCCGGGACAGGGTTTGGCTACACCTTC. Amino acid sequence: CAWDPGTGFGYTF.

This clone was counted between two and nine times. The V gene is TRBV9, the J gene TRBJ2-1; TRBD1 might be the D (5 bases). Trimming shortened V by 0 bases and J by 7 bases, and 26 bases separated the two germline ends. Germline CDR1 SGDLS, CDR2 YYNGEE. This CDR3 comprises 19 residues. The CDR3 spells CASSVASGPGDFFRNEQFF. DNA for the CDR3: TGTGCCAGCAGCGTAGCCTCAGGGCCCGGCGATTTTTTTAGGAATGAGCAGTTCTTC. Full variable domain (remainder filled in from reference TRBV9 and TRBJ2-1): DSGVTQTPKHLITATGQRVTLRCSPRSGDLSVYWYQQSLDQGLQFLIQYYNGEERAKGNILERFSAQQFPDLHSELNLSSLELGDSALYFCASSVASGPGDFFRNEQFFGPGTRLTVL.

A word on this clone: This sample also contains other DNA sequences that code for the same CDR3. This chain uses TRBV4-1 with TRBJ2-1; 8 positions match TRBD2. This CDR3 is built from 16 residues. Per germline, CDR1 MGHRA and CDR2 YSYEKL. With V trimmed by 3 bases and J by 8 bases, 12 bases remained unmatched. CDR3 DNA sequence: TGCGCCAGCAGCCACCTAGCGGGCACACTCGCGGATGAGCAGTTCTTC. This encodes CASSHLAGTLADEQFF.

The rearrangement uses TRBV6-5 and TRBJ2-7; D is unresolved. Germline assignment: CDR1 MNHEY and CDR2 SVGAGI. The CDR3 extends over 11 amino acids. V lost 5 bases to trimming and J lost 6 bases, with 8 bases between them. CDR3 sequence (DNA): TGTGCCAGCAGTCCCTCGGGCGAGCAGTACTTC. Translated, it gives CASSPSGEQYF.

The chain recombines TRBV9 with TRBJ2-3; 7 bases line up with TRBD1. The V gene end was trimmed by 3 bases and the J gene end by 1 base; junction bases not matched to a gene: 11. CDR1 and CDR2 from the germline V gene are SGDLS and YYNGEE. The CDR3 consists of 17 residues. In DNA, the CDR3 is TGTGCCAGCAGCGCACTCCCCGGACAGGCAGGCACAGATACGCAGTATTTT. Translated, it gives CASSALPGQAGTDTQYF.

The chain carries TRBV30 and TRBJ2-1; unclear D gene. Trimming stripped 4 bases from V and 0 bases from J, with 10 bases between. Germline V gives CDR1 GTSNPN, CDR2 SVGIG (reference sequence). The CDR3 loop spans 14 amino acids. The CDR3 coding sequence is TGTGCCTGGAACGCAGCGAGCTCCTACAATGAGCAGTTCTTC. Amino acid sequence: CAWNAASSYNEQFF.

V is TRBV5-1 and J is TRBJ2-1; D uncertain. The germline V gene has CDR1 SGHRS and CDR2 YFSETQ. Trimming shortened V by 4 bases and J by 10 bases, and 12 bases separated the two germline ends. The CDR3 is 12 residues long. For the CDR3, the DNA is TGCGCCAGCAGCGATTCGGTCAGGGAGCAGTTCTTC. It is translated as CASSDSVREQFF.

CDR3 region: CASSLLSSGGPYNEQFF. The CDR3 nucleotides are TGTGCCAGCAGTTTATTGTCTAGCGGGGGGCCATACAATGAGCAGTTCTTC. The chain carries TRBV28 and TRBJ2-1; 11 nucleotides line up with TRBD2. V dropped 1 base and J dropped 4; count of bases not matched to a gene: 6. The CDR3 has 17 amino acids. Germline V lookup: CDR1 MDHEN, CDR2 SYDVKM.

The chain recombines TRBV2 with TRBJ2-1; D is unclear. The germline gives CDR1 SNHLY, CDR2 FYNNEI. Trimming removed 6 bases from V and 4 bases from J, with 7 bases in between. The CDR3 spans 12 residues. The CDR3 DNA reads TGTGCCAGCAGGGCCCAATACAATGAGCAGTTCTTC. As protein: CASRAQYNEQFF.

V is TRBV5-7 and J is TRBJ2-2, with 7 bases matching TRBD1. TRBV5-7 is flagged as an ORF with uncertain function. Losses at the gene ends were 1 base for V and 3 bases for J; bases not matched to a gene: 3. The length of the CDR3 is 15 residues. CDR3 residues: CASSLTGADTGELFF. DNA for the CDR3: TGTGCCAGCAGCTTGACAGGGGCTGACACCGGGGAGCTGTTTTTT.

The rearrangement joins TRBV7-9 to TRBJ2-5; 11 nucleotides line up with TRBD1. Per germline, CDR1 SEHNR and CDR2 FQNEAQ (reference sequence). This CDR3 is built from 15 residues. V was pared by 5 bases and J by 4 bases, with 6 bases of the junction left unmatched. CDR3 loop: CASSHWTGGRETQYF. The DNA for the CDR3 is TGTGCCAGCAGCCACTGGACAGGGGGCAGAGAGACCCAGTACTTC.

The CDR3 sequence: CAISPHPGLNTGELFF. DNA of the CDR3: TGTGCCATCAGTCCTCATCCGGGACTCAACACCGGGGAGCTGTTTTTT. V is TRBV10-3 and J is TRBJ2-2; maybe TRBD2 (6 bases). Germline V gives CDR1 ENHRY, CDR2 SYGVKD. The V gene lost 5 bases and the J gene lost 2 bases, with 15 bases spanning the gap. The CDR3 consists of 16 residues.

This clone ranks as medium-sized. The J gene is TRBJ2-7, the V gene TRBV4-1, with D perhaps matching TRBD2 (6 bases). Germline V lookup: CDR1 MGHRA, CDR2 YSYEKL. This CDR3 is built from 17 residues. V shed 1 base and J shed 5 bases, with 21 bases lying between them. CDR3 region: CASSQGGTRRRADEQYF. In nucleotides, the CDR3 is TGCGCCAGCAGCCAAGGCGGCACTAGGCGGAGGGCGGACGAGCAGTACTTC.

DNA for the CDR3: TGTGCCAGTTCACAGGGGTTGAACACTGAAGCTTTCTTT. It translates to CASSQGLNTEAFF. The chain combines TRBV2 with TRBJ1-1; TRBD1 matches at 7 bases. CDR1 and CDR2 from the germline V gene are SNHLY and FYNNEI. The CDR3 covers 13 residues. V was clipped by 9 bases and J by 0 bases; unmatched bases: 4.

The chain recombines TRBV2 with TRBJ2-2; TRBD2 matches at 14 bases. Trimming at V came to 8 bases and at J to 2 bases, leaving 7 bases not matched to a gene. Germline assignment: CDR1 SNHLY and CDR2 FYNNEI. CDR3 length equals 17 residues. The CDR3 sequence is CASGKGLAGENTGELFF. The DNA of the CDR3 is TGTGCCAGCGGGAAGGGACTAGCGGGAGAAAACACCGGGGAGCTGTTTTTT.

V and J are TRBV9 and TRBJ2-1; no firm D call. Trimming shortened V by 3 bases and J by 2 bases, and 12 bases separated the two germline ends. Germline-derived CDR1 and CDR2 are SGDLS and YYNGEE. The CDR3 contains 15 residues. CDR3 DNA sequence: TGTGCCAGCAGCGCCCCAGCGAACACCTACAATGAGCAGTTCTTC. Protein: CASSAPANTYNEQFF.

V usage is TRBV5-1 and J usage is TRBJ1-5; D perhaps matches TRBD1 (5 bases). This CDR3 is 15 amino acids long. Germline V gives CDR1 SGHRS, CDR2 YFSETQ. V lost 1 base to trimming and J lost 0 bases, with 8 bases between them. The CDR3 here is CASSLLGVSNQPQHF. CDR3 nucleotides: TGCGCCAGCAGCTTGTTAGGGGTTAGCAATCAGCCCCAGCATTTT.

This clone was seen a few times. V and J are TRBV2 and TRBJ2-7, with a tentative D call TRBD2 (6 bases). The CDR3 is 16 amino acids. Germline loops: CDR1 SNHLY, CDR2 FYNNEI. V was cut by 4 bases and J by 1 base, with 17 bases left in between. CDR3 in DNA: TGTGCCAGCAGTGGAGGAGGGTGGGGGTCATCCTACGAGCAGTACTTC. Protein product: CASSGGGWGSSYEQYF.

The table lists this clone with a count of one. The CDR3 reads CASSPDTSGNTIYF. The CDR3 bases are TGTGCCAGCAGCCCAGACACCTCTGGAAACACCATATATTTT. The chain combines TRBV13 with TRBJ1-3; D is unclear. The V end lost 5 bases, the J end lost 0 bases, and 8 bases lay between the germline ends. The germline V gene encodes CDR1 PRHDT and CDR2 FYEKMQ (reference sequence). This CDR3 spans 14 amino acids.

The CDR3 coding sequence is TGTGCCACCGAAAAAGAGACTTCTCAAAACATTCAGTACTTC. It specifies CATEKETSQNIQYF. V and J are TRBV10-3 and TRBJ2-4; no clear D gene. The CDR3 covers 14 residues. The V end was cut by 10 bases, the J end by 5 bases, with 18 bases between. In germline, CDR1 is ENHRY, CDR2 SYGVKD.